The TCR beta chain described here comes from a study of shared clonotypes between healthy human individuals. About the research overall: Donor composition was a couple of women and a few men, aged 18 to 49.

Profiling relied on immunoSEQ multiplex PCR, and the TCRdb table lists in-frame clones only, not all of them. The profile shows more than 2,000,000 clones, roughly 92% of them singletons. To note about this clone: The target antigen is unknown. The sample carries other DNA sequences with the same CDR3.

The CDR3 loop spans 13 amino acids. Germline CDR1 and CDR2: SGHRS and YFSETQ. The J segment lost 4 bases and the V segment lost 4 bases, leaving 2 bases of the junction unmatched. Whole-study results and caveats: What rarefaction showed was incomplete sorted-subset sequencing despite large depth.

V is TRBV5-1 and J is TRBJ2-3; 8 nucleotides match TRBD2. This sequence was found in a man in his late teens or twenties in good health. Sequencing was performed on naive CD4+ T cells sorted from blood. Subset in this sample: CD45RA+ positively selected. Here the CDR3 DNA reads TGCGCCAGCAGCCCGGGGGGGGCAGATACGCAGTATTTT. Its protein product is CASSPGGADTQYF. The whole variable domain, remainder taken from reference TRBV5-1 and TRBJ2-3, is KAGVTQTPRYLIKTRGQQVTLSCSPISGHRSVSWYQQTPGQGLQFLFEYFSETQRNKGNFPGRFSGRQFSNSRSEMNVSTLELGDSALYLCASSPGGADTQYFGPGTRLTVL.